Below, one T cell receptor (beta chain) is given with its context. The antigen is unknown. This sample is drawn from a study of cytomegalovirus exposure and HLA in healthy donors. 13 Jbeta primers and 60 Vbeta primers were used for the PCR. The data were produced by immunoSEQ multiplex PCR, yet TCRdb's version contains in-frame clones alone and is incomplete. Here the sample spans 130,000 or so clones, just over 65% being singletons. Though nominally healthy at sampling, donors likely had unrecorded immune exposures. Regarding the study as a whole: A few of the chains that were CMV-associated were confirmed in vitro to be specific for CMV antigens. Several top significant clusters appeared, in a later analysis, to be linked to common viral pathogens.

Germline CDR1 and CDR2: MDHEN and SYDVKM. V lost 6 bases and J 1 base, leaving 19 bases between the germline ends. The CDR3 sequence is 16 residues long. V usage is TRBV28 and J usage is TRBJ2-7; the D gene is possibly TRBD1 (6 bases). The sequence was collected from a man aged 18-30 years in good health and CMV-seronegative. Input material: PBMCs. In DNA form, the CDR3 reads TGTGCCAGCAGAAAACTCCGGGACACCAGGTCCTACGAGCAGTACTTC. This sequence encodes CASRKLRDTRSYEQYF. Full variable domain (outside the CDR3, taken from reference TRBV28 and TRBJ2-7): DVKVTQSSRYLVKRTGEKVFLECVQDMDHENMFWYRQDPGLGLRLIYFSYDVKMKEKGDIPEGYSVSREKKERFSLILESASTNQTSMYLCASRKLRDTRSYEQYFGPGTRLTVT.